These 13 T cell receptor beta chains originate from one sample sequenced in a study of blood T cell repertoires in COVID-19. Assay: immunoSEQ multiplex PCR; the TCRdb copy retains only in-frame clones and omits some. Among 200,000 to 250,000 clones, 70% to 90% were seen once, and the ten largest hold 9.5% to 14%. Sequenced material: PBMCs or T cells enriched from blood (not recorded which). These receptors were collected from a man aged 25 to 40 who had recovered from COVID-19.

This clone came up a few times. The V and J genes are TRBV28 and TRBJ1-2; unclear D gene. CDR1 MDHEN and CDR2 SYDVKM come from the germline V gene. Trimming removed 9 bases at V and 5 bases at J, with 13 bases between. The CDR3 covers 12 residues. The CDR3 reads CASHLGGYGYTF. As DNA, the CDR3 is TGTGCCAGTCATCTGGGAGGTTATGGCTACACCTTC.

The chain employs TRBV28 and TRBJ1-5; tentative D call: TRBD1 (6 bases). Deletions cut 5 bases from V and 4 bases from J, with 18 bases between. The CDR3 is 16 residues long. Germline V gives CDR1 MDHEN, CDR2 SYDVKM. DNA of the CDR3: TGTGCCAGCAGTCCCAACCTCGGGACACAGAATCAGCCCCAGCATTTT. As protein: CASSPNLGTQNQPQHF.

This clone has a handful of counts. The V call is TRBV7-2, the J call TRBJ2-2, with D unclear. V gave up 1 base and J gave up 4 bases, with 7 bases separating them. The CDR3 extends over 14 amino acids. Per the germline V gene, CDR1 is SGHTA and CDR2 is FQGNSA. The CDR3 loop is CASSLVQITGELFF. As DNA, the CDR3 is TGTGCCAGCAGCTTAGTGCAGATCACCGGGGAGCTGTTTTTT.

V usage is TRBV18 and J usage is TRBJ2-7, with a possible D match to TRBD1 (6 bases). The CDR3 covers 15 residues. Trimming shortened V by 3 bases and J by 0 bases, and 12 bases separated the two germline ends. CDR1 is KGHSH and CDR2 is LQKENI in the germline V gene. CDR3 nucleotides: TGTGCCAGCTCACCGACGACAGGAGCCTCCTACGAGCAGTACTTC. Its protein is CASSPTTGASYEQYF.

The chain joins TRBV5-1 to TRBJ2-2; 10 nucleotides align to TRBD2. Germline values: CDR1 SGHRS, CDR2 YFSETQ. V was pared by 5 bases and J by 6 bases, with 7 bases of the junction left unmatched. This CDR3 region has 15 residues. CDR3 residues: CASRAGTSASGELFF. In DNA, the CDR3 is TGCGCCAGCAGGGCCGGGACTAGCGCTTCCGGGGAGCTGTTTTTT.

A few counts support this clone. Written as DNA, the CDR3 is TGTGCCAGCAGCCTTGGCCCAAATCAGCCCCAGCATTTT. This codes for CASSLGPNQPQHF. This chain joins TRBV7-2 and TRBJ1-5; D gene ambiguous. The CDR3 consists of 13 residues. Germline CDR1 reads SGHTA; CDR2 reads FQGNSA. Trimming removed 5 bases at V and 4 bases at J, with 9 bases between.

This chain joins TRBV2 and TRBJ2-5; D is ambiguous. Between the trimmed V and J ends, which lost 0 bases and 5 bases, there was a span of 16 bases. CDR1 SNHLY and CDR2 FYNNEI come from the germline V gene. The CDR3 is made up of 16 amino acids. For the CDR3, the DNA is TGTGCCAGCAGTGAAGCGGTAACATCTGATTCCGAGACCCAGTACTTC. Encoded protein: CASSEAVTSDSETQYF.

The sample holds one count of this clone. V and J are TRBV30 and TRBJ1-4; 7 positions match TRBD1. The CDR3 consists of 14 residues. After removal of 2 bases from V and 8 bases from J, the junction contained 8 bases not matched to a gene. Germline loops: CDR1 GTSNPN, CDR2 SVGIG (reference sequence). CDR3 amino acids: CAWSPRDRGEKLFF. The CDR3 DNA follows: TGTGCCTGGAGTCCCCGGGACAGAGGCGAAAAACTGTTTTTT.

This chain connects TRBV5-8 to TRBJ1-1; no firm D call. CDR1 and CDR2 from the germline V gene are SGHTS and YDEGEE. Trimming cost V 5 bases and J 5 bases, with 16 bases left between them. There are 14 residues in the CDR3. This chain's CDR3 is CASSVYGQVTEAFF. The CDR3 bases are TGTGCCAGCAGTGTTTATGGGCAGGTTACTGAAGCTTTCTTT.

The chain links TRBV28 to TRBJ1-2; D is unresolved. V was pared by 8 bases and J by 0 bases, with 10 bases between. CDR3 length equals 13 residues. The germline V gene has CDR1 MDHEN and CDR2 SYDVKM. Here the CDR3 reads CASLSGSNYGYTF. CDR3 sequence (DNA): TGTGCCAGCCTTTCCGGGTCTAACTATGGCTACACCTTC.

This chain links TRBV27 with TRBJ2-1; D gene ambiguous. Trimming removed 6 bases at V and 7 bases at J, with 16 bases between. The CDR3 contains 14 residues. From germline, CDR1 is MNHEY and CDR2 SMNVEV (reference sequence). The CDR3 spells CASRSGWALNEQFF. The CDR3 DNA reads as TGTGCCAGCAGGTCCGGATGGGCCTTGAATGAGCAGTTCTTC.

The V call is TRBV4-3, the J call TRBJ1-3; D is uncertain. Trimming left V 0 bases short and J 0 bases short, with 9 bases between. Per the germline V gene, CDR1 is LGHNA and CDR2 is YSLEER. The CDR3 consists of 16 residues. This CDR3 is CASSQDTWSSGNTIYF. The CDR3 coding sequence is TGCGCCAGCAGCCAAGATACCTGGAGCTCTGGAAACACCATATATTTT.

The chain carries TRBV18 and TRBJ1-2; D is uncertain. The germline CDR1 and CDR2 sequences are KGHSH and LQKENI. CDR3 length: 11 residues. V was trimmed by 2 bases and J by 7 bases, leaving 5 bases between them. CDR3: CASSPEVGYTF. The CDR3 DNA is TGTGCCAGCTCACCAGAGGTTGGCTACACCTTC.